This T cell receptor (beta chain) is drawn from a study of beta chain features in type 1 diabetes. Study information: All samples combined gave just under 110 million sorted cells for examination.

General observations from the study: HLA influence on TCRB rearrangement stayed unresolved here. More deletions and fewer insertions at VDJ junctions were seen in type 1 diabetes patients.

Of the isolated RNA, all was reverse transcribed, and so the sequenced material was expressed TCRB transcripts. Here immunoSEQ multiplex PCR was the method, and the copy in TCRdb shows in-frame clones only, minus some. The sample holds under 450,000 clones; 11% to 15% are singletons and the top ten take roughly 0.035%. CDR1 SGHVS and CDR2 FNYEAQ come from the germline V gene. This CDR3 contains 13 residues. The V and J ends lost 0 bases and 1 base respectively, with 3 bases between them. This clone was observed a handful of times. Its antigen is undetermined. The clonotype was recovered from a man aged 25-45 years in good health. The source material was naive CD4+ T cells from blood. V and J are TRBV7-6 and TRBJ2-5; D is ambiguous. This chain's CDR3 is CASSLASQETQYF. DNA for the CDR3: TGTGCCAGCAGCTTAGCCAGCCAAGAGACCCAGTACTTC.